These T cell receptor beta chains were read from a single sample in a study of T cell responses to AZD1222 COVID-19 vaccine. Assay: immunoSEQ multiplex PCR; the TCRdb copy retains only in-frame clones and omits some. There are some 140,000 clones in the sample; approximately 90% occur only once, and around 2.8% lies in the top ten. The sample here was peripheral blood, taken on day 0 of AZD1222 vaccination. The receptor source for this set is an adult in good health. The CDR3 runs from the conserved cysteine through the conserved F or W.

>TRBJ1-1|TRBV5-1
CASSWGQGDLMNTEAFF
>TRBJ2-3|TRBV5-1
CASSFSTDTQYF
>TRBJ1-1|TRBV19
CASRSFTEAFF
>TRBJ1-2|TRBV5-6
CASSTSTRGPTTNYGYTF
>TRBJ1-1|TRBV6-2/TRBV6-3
CASSYSTGTEAFF
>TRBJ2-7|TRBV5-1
CASSKDRQGDEQYF
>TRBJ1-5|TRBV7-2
CASSLTGYQPQHF
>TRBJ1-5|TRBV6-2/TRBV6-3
CASSYSGQGVVSNQPQHF
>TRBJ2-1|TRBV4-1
CASSPGLAAPKNPYNEQFF
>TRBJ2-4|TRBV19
CASSDSGLAKNIQYF
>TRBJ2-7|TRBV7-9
CASSLVGALASSYEQYF
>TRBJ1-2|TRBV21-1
CASSKNLAGGDYGYTF
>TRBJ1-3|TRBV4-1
CASSQGQRNTIYF
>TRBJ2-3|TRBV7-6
CASSLFSRFGADTQYF
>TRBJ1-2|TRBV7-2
CASSLEGARYYGYTF
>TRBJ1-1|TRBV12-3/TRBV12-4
CASSLISQTEAFF
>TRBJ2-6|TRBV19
CASSSSGANVLTF